This is a list of T cell receptor beta chains from one sample in a study of T cell responses to AZD1222 COVID-19 vaccine. The method was immunoSEQ multiplex PCR; TCRdb's version includes in-frame clones alone and lacks a portion of them. Among around 120,000 clones listed, approximately 83% were seen once. The sample was peripheral blood, taken on day 0 of MenACWY control vaccination. The source is an adult in good health. CDR3s leave out the opening cysteine and the closing phenylalanine or tryptophan. The order of the fields is D gene, V gene, CDR3 protein. D genes are given only for firm matches.

- | TRBV6-4 | ASSDGQNTGELF
- | TRBV7-2 | ASSRDHSTDTQY
TRBD1 | TRBV6-5 | ASWDSRNQPQH
- | TRBV18 | ASSPLSDNQPQH
- | TRBV24-1 | ATSAGDEQY
TRBD1 | TRBV28 | ASSSGGPGNQPQH
- | TRBV5-1 | ASSGPERTEAF
- | TRBV5-6 | ASSLWGLGYEQY
TRBD1 | TRBV10-3 | AISESWDRGRNEQF
TRBD2 | TRBV11-2 | ASRRPGLARNEQF
- | TRBV10-1 | ASSENRGGTGELF
- | TRBV20-1 | SASNRAVSTDTQY
- | TRBV18 | ASSRDFETQY